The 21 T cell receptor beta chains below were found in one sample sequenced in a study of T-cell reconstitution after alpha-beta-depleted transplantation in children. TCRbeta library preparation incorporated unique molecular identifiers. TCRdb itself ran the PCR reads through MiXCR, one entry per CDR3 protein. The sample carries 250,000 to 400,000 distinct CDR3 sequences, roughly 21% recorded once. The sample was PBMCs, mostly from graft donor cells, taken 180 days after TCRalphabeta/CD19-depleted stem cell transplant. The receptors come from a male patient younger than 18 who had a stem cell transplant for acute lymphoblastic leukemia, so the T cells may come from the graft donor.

CDR3 sequence: CASSLRAPGLGYNEQFF. The CDR3 bases are TGTGCCAGCAGCTTAAGAGCTCCCGGCCTAGGTTACAATGAGCAGTTCTTC. The chain uses TRBV7-3 and TRBJ2-1; D gene unclear. The germline gives CDR1 SGHTA, CDR2 FQGTGA. This CDR3 has 17 amino acids. V lost 1 base and J lost 4, with 17 bases in between.

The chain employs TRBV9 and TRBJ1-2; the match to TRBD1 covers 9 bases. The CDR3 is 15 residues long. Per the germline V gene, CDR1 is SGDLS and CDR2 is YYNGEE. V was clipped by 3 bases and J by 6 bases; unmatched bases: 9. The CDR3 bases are TGTGCCAGCAGCGGAACAGGGGGCGCACGCCATGGCTACACCTTC. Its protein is CASSGTGGARHGYTF.

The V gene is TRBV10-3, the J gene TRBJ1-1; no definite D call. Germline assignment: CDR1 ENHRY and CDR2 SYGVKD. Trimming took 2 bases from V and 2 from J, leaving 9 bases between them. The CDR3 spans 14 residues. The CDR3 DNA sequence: TGTGCCATCAGTGAGCCGGGGATTAACACTGAAGCTTTCTTT. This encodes CAISEPGINTEAFF.

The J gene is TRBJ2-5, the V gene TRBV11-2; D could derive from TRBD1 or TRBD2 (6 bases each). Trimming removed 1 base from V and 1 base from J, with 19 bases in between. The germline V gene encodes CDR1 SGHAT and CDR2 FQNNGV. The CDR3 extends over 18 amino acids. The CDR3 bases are TGTGCCAGCAGCTTAGGTCGAATATCGGGGGCGGCCCAAGAGACCCAGTACTTC. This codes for CASSLGRISGAAQETQYF.

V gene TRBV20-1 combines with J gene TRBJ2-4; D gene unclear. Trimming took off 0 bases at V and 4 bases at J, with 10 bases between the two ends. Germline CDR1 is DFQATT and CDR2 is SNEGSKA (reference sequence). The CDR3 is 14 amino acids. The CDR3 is CSARDPGRKNIQYF. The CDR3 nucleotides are TGCAGTGCTAGAGATCCGGGTAGGAAAAACATTCAGTACTTC.

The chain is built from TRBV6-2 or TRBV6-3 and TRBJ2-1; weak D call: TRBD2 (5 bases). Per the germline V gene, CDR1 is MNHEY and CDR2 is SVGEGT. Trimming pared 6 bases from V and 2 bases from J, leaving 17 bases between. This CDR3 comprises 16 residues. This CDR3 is CASSPLFRETYNEQFF. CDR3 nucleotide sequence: TGTGCCAGCAGCCCCCTTTTCCGGGAAACCTACAATGAGCAGTTCTTC.

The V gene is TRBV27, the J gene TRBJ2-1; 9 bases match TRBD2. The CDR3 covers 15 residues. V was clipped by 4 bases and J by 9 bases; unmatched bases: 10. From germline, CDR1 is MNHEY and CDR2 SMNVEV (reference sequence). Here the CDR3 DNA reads TGTGCCAGCAGTTCAGGACTAGCGAAGTCGGGTGAGCAGTTCTTC. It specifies CASSSGLAKSGEQFF.

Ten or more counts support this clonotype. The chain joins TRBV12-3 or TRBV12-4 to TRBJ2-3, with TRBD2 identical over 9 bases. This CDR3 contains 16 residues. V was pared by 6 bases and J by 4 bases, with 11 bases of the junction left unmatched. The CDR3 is CASRNALAGVADTQYF. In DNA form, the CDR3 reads TGTGCCAGCAGAAACGCTTTAGCGGGAGTGGCAGATACGCAGTATTTT.

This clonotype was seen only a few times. In nucleotides, the CDR3 is TGCGCCAGCAGCTTGGCTAGCGGGAGGGAAGAGACCCAGTACTTC. Its protein product is CASSLASGREETQYF. The V call is TRBV5-1, the J call TRBJ2-5; 12 nucleotides line up with TRBD2. Germline V gene sequence: CDR1 SGHRS, CDR2 YFSETQ. There are 15 residues in the CDR3. Losses at the gene ends were 0 bases for V and 3 bases for J; bases not matched to a gene: 0.

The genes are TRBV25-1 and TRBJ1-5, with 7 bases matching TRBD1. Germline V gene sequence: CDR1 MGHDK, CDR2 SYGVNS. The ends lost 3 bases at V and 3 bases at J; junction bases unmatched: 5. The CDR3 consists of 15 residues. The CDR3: CASSDTGVVNQPQHF. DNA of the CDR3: TGTGCCAGCAGTGATACAGGGGTCGTCAATCAGCCCCAGCATTTT.

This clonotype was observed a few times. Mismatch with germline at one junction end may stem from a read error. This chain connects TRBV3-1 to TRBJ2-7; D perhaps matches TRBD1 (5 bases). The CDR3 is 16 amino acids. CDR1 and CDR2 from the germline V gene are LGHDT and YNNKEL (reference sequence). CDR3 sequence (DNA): TGTGCCAGAAGCCAAGGAGTTAGCAGGGTGTCTTACGAGCAGTACTTC. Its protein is CARSQGVSRVSYEQYF.

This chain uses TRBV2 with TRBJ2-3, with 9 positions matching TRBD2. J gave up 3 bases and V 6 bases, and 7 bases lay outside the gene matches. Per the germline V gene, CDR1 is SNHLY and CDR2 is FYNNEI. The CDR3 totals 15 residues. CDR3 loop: CASRPWGLATDTQYF. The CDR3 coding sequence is TGTGCCAGCAGACCTTGGGGACTAGCAACAGATACGCAGTATTTT.

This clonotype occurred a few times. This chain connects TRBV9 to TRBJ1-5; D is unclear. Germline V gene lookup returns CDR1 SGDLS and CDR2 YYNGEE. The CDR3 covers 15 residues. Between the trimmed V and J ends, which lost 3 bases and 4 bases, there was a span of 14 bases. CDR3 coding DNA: TGTGCCAGCAGCGGGGAACCCGGACTTAATCAGCCCCAGCATTTT. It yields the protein CASSGEPGLNQPQHF.

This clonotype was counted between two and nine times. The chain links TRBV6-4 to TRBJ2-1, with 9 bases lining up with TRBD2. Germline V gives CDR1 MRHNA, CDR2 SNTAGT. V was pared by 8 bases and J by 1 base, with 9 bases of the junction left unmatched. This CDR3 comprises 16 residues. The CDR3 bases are TGTGCCAGCGCAAAAGGGCTAGCGGGATCCTACAATGAGCAGTTCTTC. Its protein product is CASAKGLAGSYNEQFF.

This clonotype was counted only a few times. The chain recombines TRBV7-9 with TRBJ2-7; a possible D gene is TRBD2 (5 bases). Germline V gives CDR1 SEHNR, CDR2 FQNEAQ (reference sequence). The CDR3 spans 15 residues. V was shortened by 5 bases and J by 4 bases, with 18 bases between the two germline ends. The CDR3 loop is CASSPLGPGDYEQYF. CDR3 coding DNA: TGTGCCAGCAGCCCCCTCGGGCCCGGGGATTACGAGCAGTACTTC.

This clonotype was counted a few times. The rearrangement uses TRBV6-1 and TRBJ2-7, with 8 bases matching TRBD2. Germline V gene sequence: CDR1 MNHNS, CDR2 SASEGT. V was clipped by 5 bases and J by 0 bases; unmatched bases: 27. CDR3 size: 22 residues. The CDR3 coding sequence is TGTGCCAGCAGTCCCCGGGACTGGATGGGCACAGCGGGAGTGGCCTTCTCCTACGAGCAGTACTTC. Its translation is CASSPRDWMGTAGVAFSYEQYF.

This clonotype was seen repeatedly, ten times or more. This CDR3 reads CASSLEVLNTEAFF. Written as DNA, the CDR3 is TGTGCCAGCAGTTTGGAGGTCCTGAACACTGAAGCTTTCTTT. The rearrangement links TRBV12-3 or TRBV12-4 to TRBJ1-1; no firm D call. This CDR3 spans 14 amino acids. The V end was cut by 3 bases, the J end by 0 bases, with 8 bases between.

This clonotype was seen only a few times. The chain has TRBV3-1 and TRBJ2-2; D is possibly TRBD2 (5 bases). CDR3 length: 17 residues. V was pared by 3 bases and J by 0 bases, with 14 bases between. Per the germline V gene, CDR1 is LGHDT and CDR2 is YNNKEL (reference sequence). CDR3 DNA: TGTGCCAGCAGCCAGGCGCGAGGGATCGCGAACACCGGGGAGCTGTTTTTT. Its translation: CASSQARGIANTGELFF.

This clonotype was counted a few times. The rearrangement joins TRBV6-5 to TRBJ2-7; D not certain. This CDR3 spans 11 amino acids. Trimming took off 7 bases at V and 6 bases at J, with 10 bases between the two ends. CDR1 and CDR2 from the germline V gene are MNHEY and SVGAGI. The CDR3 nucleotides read TGTGCCAGCACCCTATCGGGCGAGCAGTACTTC. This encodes CASTLSGEQYF.

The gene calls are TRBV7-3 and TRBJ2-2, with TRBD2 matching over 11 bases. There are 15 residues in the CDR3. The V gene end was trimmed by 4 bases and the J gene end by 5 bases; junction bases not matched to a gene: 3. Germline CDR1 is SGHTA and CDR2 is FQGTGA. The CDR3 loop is CASSSLAGETGELFF. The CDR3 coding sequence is TGTGCCAGCAGCTCACTAGCGGGAGAAACCGGGGAGCTGTTTTTT.

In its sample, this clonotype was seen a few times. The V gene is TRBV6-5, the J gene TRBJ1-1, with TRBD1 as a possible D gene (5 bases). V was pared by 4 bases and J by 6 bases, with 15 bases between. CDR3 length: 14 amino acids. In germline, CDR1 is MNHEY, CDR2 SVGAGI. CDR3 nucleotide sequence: TGTGCCAGCAGTTTTCGCAGGGAGAGGGCTGAAGCTTTCTTT. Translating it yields CASSFRRERAEAFF.